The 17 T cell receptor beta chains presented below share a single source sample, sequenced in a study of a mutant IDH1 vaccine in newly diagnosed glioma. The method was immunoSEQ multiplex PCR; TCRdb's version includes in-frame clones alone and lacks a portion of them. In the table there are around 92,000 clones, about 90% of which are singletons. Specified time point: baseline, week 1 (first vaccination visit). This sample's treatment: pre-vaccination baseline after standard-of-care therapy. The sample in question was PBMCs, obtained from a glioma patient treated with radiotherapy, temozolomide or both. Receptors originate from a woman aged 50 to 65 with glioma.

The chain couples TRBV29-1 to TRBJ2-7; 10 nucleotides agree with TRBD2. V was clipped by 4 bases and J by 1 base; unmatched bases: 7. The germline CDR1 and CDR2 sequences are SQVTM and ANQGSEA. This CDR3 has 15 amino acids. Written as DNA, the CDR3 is TGCAGCGTTGTAGCGGGGGGACGAGGATCCTACGAGCAGTACTTC. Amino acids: CSVVAGGRGSYEQYF.

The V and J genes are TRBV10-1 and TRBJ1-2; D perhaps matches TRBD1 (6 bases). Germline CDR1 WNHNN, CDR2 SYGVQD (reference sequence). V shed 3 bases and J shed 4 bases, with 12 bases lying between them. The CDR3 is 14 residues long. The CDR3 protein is CASSDYDRPYGYTF. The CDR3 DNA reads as TGCGCCAGCAGTGACTACGACAGGCCCTATGGCTACACCTTC.

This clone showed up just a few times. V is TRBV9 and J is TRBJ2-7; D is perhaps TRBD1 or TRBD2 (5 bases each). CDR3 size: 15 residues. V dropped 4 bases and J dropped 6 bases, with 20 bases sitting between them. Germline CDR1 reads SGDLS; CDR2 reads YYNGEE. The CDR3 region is CASSKTGTPALEQYF. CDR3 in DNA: TGTGCCAGCAGCAAAACCGGGACCCCGGCTCTCGAGCAGTACTTC. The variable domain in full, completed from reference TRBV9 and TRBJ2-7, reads DSGVTQTPKHLITATGQRVTLRCSPRSGDLSVYWYQQSLDQGLQFLIQYYNGEERAKGNILERFSAQQFPDLHSELNLSSLELGDSALYFCASSKTGTPALEQYFGPGTRLTVT.

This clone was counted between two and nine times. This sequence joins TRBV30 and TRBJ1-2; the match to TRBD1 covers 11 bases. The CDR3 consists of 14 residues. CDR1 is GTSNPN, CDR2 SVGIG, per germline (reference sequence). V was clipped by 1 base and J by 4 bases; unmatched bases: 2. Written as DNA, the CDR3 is TGTGCCTGGAGTGGGGGACAGGGGGGCTATGGCTACACCTTC. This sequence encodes CAWSGGQGGYGYTF.

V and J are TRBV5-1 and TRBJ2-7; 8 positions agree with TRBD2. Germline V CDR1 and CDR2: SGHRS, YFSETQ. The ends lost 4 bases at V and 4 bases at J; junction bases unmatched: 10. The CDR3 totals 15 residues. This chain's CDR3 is CASSGVREGLYEQYF. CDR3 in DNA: TGCGCCAGCAGCGGGGTTCGGGAGGGCCTTTACGAGCAGTACTTC.

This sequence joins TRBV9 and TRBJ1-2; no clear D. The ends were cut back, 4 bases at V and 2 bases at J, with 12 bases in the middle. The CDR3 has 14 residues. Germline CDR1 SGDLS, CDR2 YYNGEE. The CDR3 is CASSPPAGNYGYTF. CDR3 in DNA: TGTGCCAGCAGCCCCCCTGCCGGGAACTATGGCTACACCTTC.

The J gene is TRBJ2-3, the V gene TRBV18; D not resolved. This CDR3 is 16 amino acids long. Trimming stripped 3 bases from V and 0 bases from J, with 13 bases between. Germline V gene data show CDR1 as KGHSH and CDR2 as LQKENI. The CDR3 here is CASSPSPSASTDTQYF. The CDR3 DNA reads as TGTGCCAGCTCACCGTCCCCCTCGGCTAGCACAGATACGCAGTATTTT.

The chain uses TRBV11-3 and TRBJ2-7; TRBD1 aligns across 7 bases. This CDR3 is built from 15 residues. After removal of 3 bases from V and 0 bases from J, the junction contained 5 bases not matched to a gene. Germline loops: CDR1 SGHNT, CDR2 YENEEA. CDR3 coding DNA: TGTGCCAGCAGCTTGGGTGGGACAGACTCCTACGAGCAGTACTTC. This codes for CASSLGGTDSYEQYF. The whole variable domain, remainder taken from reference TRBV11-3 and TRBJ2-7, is EAGVVQSPRYKIIEKKQPVAFWCNPISGHNTLYWYLQNLGQGPELLIRYENEEAVDDSQLPKDRFSAERLKGVDSTLKIQPAELGDSAVYLCASSLGGTDSYEQYFGPGTRLTVT.

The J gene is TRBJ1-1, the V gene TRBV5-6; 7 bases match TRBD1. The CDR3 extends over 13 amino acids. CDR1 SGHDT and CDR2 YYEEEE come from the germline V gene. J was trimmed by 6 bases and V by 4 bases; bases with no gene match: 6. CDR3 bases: TGTGCCAGCAGCCCACTTCAGGGGGCTGAAGCTTTCTTT. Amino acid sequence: CASSPLQGAEAFF.

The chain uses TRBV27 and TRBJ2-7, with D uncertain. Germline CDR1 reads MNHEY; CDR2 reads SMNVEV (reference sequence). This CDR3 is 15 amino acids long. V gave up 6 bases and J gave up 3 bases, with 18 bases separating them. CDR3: CASRNSLTYLYEQYF. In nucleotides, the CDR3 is TGTGCCAGCAGAAACAGCTTGACTTACCTCTACGAGCAGTACTTC.

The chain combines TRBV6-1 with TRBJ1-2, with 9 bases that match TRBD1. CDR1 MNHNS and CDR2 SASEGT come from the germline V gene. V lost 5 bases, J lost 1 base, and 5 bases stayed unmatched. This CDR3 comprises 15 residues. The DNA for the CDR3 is TGTGCCAGCAGTCCTGCGGGACAGGGTAACTATGGCTACACCTTC. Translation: CASSPAGQGNYGYTF.

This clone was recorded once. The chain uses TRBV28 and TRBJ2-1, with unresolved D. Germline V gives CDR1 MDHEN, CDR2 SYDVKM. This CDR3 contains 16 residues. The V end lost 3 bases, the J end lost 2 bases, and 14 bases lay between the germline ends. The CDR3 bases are TGTGCCAGCAGTTTCTTAGACCAGGATACCTACAATGAGCAGTTCTTC. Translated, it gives CASSFLDQDTYNEQFF.

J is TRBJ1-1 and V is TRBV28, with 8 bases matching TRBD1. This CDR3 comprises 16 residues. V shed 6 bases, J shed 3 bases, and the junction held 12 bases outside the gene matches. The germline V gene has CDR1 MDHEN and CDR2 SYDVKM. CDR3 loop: CASSDGQGGKYTEAFF. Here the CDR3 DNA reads TGTGCCAGCAGCGACGGACAGGGCGGGAAGTACACTGAAGCTTTCTTT.

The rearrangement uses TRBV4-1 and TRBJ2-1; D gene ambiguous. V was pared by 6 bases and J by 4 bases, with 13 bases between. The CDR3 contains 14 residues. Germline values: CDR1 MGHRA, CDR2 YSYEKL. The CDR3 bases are TGCGCCAGCAGGTCCAGAGGATGGTACAATGAGCAGTTCTTC. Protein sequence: CASRSRGWYNEQFF.

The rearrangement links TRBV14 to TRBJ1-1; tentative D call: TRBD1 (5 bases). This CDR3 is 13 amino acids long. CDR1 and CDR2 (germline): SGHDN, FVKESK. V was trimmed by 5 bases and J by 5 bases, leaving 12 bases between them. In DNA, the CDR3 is TGTGCCAGCAGCTCGCGGGGCAGAACTGAAGCTTTCTTT. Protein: CASSSRGRTEAFF.

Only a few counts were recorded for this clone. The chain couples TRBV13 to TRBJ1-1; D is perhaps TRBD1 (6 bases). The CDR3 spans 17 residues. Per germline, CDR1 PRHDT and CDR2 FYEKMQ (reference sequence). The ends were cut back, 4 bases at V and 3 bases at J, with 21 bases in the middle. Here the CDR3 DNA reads TGTGCCAGCAGCTCCTCCTCGATGGGGGGCAAGGACACTGAAGCTTTCTTT. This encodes CASSSSSMGGKDTEAFF.

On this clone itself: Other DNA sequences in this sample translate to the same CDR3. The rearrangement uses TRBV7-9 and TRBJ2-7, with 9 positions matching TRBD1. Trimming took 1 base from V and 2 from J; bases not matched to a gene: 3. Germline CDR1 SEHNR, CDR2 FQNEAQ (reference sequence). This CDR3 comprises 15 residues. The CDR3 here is CASSLVTGGPYEQYF. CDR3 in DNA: TGTGCCAGCAGCTTAGTAACAGGGGGCCCCTACGAGCAGTACTTC.